Listed here is a single T cell receptor (beta chain). Its antigen remains unidentified. The PCR used 60 Vbeta and 13 Jbeta primers. The assay was immunoSEQ multiplex PCR, and TCRdb's table has in-frame clones only and misses some. The data show roughly 190,000 clones, with almost 80% seen just once and approximately 1.5% held by the top ten. This sample is part of a study of cytomegalovirus exposure and HLA in healthy donors. Study-wide results and limits: TCR beta V- and J-gene trimming, according to a later analysis, was linked to a missense DCLRE1C variant. TRBV6-2, TRBV6-3 and other indistinguishable V segments were excluded.

CDR1 and CDR2 from the germline V gene are SGHDN and FVKESK. V gave up 0 bases and J gave up 0 bases; unmatched junction bases: 2. The CDR3 is 16 residues long. The sequence was obtained from a young woman in good health and CMV-seronegative. The specimen sequenced was PBMCs. V is TRBV14 and J is TRBJ2-3; 8 nucleotides align to TRBD2. The CDR3 spells CASSQDSGVSTDTQYF. The CDR3 region has the DNA TGTGCCAGCAGCCAAGATAGCGGGGTGAGCACAGATACGCAGTATTTT. The full variable domain, its missing parts supplied by reference TRBV14 and TRBJ2-3, is EAGVTQFPSHSVIEKGQTVTLRCDPISGHDNLYWYRRVMGKEIKFLLHFVKESKQDESGMPNNRFLAERTGGTYSTLKVQPAELEDSGVYFCASSQDSGVSTDTQYFGPGTRLTVL.